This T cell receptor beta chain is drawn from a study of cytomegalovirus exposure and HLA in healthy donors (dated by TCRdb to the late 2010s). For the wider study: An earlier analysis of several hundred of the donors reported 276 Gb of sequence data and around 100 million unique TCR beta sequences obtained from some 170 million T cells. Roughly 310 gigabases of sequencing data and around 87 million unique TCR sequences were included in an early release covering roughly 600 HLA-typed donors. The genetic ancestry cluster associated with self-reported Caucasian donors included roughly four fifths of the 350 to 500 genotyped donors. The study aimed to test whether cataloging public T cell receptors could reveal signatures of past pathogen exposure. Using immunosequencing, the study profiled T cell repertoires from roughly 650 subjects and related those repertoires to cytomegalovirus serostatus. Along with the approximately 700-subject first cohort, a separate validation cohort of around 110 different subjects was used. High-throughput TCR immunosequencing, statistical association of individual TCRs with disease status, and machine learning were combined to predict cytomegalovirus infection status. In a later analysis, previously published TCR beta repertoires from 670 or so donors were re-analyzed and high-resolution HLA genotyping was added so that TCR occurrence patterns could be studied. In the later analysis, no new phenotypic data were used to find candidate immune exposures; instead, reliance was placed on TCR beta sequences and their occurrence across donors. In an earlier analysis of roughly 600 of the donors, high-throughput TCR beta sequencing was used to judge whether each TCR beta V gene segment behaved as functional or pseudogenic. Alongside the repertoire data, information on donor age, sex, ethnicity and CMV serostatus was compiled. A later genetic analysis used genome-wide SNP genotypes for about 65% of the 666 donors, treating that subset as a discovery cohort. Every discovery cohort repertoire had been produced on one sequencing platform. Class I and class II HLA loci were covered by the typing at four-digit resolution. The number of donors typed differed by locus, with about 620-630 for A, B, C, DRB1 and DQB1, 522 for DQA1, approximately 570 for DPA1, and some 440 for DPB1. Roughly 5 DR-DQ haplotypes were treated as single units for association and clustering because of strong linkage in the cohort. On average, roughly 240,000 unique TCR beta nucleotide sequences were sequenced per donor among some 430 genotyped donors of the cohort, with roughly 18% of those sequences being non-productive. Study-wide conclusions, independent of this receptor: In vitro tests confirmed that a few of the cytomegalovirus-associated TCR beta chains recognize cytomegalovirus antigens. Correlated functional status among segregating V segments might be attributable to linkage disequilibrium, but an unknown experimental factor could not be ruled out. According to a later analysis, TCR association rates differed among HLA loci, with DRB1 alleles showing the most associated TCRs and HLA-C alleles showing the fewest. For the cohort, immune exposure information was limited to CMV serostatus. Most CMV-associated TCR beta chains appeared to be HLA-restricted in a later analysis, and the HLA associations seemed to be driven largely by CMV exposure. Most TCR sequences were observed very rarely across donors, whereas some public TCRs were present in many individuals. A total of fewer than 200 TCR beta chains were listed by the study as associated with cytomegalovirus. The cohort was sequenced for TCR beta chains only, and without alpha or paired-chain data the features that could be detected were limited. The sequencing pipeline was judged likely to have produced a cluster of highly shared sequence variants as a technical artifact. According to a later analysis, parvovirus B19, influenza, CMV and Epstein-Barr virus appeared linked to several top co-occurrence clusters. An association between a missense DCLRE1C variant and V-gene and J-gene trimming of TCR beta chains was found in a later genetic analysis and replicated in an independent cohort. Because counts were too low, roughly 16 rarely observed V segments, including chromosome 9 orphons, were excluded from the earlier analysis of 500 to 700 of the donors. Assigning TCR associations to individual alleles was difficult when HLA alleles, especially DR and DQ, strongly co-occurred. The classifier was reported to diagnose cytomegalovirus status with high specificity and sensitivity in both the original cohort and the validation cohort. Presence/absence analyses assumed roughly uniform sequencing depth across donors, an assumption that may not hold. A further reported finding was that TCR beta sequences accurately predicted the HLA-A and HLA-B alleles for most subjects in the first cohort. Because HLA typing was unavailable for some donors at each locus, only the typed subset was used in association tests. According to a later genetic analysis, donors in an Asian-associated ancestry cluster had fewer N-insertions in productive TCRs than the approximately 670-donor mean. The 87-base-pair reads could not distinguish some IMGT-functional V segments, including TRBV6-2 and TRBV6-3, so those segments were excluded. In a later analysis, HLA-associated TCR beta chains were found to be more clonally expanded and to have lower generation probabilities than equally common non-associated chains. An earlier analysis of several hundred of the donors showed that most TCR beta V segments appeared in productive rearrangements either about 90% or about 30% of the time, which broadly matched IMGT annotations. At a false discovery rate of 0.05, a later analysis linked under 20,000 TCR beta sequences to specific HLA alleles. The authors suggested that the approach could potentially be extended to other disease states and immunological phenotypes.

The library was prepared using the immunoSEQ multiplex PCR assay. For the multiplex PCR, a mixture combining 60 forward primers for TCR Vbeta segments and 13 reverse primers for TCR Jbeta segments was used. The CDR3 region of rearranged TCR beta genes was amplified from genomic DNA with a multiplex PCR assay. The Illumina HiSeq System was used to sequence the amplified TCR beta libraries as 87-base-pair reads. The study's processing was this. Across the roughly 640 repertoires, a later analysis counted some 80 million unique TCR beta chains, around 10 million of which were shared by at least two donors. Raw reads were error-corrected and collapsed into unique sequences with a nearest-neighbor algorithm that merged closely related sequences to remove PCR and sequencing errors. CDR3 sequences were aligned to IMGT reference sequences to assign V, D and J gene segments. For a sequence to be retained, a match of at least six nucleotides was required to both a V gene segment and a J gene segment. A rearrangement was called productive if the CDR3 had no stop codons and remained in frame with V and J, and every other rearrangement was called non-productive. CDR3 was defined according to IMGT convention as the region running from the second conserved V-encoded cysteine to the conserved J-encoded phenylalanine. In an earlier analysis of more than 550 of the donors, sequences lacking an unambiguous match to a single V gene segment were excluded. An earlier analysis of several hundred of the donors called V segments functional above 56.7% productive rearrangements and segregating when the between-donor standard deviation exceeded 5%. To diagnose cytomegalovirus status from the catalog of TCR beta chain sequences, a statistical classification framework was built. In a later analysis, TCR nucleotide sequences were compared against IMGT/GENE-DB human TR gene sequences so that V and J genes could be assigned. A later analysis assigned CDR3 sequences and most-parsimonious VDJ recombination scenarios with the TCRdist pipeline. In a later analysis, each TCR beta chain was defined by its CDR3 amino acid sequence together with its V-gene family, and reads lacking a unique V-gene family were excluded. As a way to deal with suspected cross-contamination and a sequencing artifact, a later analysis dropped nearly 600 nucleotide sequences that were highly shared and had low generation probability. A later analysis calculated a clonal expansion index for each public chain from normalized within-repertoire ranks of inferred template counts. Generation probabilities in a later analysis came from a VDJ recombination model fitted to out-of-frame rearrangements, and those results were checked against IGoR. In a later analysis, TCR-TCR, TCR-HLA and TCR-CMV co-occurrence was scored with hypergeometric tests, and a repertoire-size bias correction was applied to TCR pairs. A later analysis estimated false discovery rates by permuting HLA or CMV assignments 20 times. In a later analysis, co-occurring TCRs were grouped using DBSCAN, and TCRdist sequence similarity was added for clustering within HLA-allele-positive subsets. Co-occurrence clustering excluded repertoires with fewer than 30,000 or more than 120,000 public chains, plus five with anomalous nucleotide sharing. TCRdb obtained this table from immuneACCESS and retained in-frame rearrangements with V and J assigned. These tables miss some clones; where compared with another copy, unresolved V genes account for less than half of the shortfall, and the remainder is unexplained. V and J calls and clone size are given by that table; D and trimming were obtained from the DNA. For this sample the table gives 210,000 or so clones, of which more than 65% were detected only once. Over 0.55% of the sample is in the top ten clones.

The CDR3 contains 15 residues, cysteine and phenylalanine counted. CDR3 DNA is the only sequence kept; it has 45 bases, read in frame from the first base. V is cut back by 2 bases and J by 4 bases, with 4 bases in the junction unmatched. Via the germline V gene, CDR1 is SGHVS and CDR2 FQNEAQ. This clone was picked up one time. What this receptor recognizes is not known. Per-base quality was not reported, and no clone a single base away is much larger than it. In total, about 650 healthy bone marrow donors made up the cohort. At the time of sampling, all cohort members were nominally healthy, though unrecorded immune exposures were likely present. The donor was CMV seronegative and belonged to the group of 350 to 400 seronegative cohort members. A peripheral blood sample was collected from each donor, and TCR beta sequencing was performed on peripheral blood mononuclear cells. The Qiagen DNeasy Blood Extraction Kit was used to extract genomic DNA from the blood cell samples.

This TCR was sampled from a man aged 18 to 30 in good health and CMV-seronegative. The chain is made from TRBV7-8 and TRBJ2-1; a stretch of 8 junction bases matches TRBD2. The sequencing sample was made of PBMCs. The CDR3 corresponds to CASSLFSGMYNEQFF. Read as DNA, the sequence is TGTGCCAGCAGCTTATTTAGCGGGATGTACAATGAGCAGTTCTTC. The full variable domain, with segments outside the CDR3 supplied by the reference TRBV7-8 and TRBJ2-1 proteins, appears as GAGVSQSPRYKVAKRGQDVALRCDPISGHVSLFWYQQALGQGPEFLTYFQNEAQLDKSGLPSDRFFAERPEGSVSTLKIQRTQQEDSAVYLCASSLFSGMYNEQFFGPGTRLTVL.